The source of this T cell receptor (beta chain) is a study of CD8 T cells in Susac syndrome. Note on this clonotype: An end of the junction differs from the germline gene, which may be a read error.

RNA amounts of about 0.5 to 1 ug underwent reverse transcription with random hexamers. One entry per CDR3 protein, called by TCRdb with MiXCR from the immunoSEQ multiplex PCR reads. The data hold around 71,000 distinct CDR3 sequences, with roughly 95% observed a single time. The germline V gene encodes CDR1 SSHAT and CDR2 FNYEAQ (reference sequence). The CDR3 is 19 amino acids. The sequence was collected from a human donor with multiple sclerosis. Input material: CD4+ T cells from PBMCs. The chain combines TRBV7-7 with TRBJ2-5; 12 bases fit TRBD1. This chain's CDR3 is CASSLATWTGTGGSRTQYF. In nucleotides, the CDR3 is TGTGCTAGCAGCTTAGCCACATGGACTGGGACAGGGGGCTCAAGGACCCAGTACTTC.